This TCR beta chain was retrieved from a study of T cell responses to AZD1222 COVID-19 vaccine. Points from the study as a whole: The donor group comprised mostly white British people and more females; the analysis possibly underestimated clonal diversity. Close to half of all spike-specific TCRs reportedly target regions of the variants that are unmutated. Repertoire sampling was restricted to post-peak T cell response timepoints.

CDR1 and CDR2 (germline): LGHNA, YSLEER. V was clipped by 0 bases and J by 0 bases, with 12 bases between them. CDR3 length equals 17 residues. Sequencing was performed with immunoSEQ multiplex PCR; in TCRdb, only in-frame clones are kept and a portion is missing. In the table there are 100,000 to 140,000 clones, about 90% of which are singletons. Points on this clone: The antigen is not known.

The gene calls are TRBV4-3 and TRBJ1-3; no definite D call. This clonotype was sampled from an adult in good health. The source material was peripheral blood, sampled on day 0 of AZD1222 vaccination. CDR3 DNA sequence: TGCGCCAGCAGCCAAGATCTTACGCGGATCTCTGGAAACACCATATATTTT. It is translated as CASSQDLTRISGNTIYF.